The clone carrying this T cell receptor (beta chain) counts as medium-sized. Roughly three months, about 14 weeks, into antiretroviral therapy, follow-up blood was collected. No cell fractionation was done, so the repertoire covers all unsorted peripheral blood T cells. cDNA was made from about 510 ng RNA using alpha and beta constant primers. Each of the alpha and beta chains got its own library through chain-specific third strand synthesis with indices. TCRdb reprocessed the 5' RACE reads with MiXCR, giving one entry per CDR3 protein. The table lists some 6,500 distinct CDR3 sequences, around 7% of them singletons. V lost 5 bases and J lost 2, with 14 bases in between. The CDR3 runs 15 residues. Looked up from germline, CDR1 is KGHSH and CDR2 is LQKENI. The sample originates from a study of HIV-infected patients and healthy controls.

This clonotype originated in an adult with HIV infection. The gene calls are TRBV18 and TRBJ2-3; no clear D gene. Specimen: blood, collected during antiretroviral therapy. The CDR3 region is CASSNQRSHTDTQYF. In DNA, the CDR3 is TGTGCCAGCTCAAACCAACGATCCCACACAGATACGCAGTATTTT.